This T cell receptor beta chain was obtained from a study of T cells after yellow fever vaccination. Template-switching 5'RACE yielded the TCR cDNA; a universal primer site and UMIs were added in the process. MiXCR was run by TCRdb on the 5' RACE reads, yielding one entry per CDR3 protein. This table has some 550,000 distinct CDR3 sequences, approximately 21% appearing once. Study results and caveats: Repertoires obtained by FACS sorting could include abundant clonotypes that entered as contaminants from the bulk population. A limited proportion of clonotypes was detected within both the CD4 and CD8 compartments.

This clonotype has only a few counts. Antigen: not known. Germline CDR1 reads SGHRS; CDR2 reads YFSETQ. V was trimmed by 3 bases and J by 5 bases, leaving 17 bases between them. The CDR3 length is 15 residues. Sequences were derived from PBMCs, sampled 15 days after the yellow fever booster vaccination. This receptor was obtained from a man aged 25 to 40 who received the YFV17D yellow fever vaccine. The rearrangement joins TRBV5-1 to TRBJ2-5; D perhaps matches TRBD1 (7 bases). The CDR3 DNA reads as TGCGCCAGCAGCTGGAACAGGGGAGGTTTGGAGACCCAGTACTTC. Amino acids: CASSWNRGGLETQYF. Looking up the rest from reference TRBV5-1 and TRBJ2-5 gives the full variable domain: KAGVTQTPRYLIKTRGQQVTLSCSPISGHRSVSWYQQTPGQGLQFLFEYFSETQRNKGNFPGRFSGRQFSNSRSEMNVSTLELGDSALYLCASSWNRGGLETQYFGPGTRLLVL.